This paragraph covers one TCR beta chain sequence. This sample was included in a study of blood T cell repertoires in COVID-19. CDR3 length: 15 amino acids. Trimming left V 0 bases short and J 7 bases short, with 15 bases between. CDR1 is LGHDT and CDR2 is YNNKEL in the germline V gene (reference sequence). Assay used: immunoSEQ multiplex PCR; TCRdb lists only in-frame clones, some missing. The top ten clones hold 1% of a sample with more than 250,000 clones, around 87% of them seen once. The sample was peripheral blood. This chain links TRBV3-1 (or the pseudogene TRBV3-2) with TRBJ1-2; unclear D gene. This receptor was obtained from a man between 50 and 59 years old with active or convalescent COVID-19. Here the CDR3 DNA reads TGTGCCAGCAGCCAAGATAGCGGGCTCCTCCCTGGCTACACCTTC. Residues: CASSQDSGLLPGYTF.